Sequencing of this TCR beta chain was carried out in a study of control samples from healthy donors and cancer patients. With 1 base clipped from V and 5 bases from J, the junction kept 17 bases outside the gene matches. The CDR3 sequence is 19 residues long. The germline V gene has CDR1 SGHVS and CDR2 FNYEAQ. The repertoire was sequenced with immunoSEQ multiplex PCR; TCRdb's copy has only in-frame clones and lacks some. The data hold roughly 100,000 clones, with roughly nine tenths observed a single time. Sequenced material: blood. The V call is TRBV7-6, the J call TRBJ2-3; 8 bases are a match to TRBD2. This receptor was identified in a woman aged 18-35 years in good health. The CDR3 nucleotides read TGTGCCAGCAGCTTAGAGCTGAGACGGGGGGGGTTGAATCAAGATACGCAGTATTTT. Protein sequence: CASSLELRRGGLNQDTQYF.